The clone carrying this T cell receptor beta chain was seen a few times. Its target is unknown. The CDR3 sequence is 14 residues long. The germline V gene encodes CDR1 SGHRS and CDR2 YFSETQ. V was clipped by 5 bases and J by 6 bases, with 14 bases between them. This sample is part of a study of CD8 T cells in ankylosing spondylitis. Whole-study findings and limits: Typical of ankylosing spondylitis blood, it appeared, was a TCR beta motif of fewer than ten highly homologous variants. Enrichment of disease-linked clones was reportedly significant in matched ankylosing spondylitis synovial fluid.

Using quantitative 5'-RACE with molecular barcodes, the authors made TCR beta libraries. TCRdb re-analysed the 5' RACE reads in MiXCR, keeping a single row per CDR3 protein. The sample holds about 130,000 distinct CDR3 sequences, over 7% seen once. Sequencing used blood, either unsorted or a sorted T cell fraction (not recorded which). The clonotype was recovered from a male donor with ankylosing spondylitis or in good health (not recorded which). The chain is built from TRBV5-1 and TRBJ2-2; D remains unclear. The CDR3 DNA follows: TGCGCCAGCAGTCGTGAGACAAACCCCGGGGAGCTGTTTTTT. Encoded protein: CASSRETNPGELFF.